The 21 T cell receptor beta chains reported below all come from one sample, sequenced in a study of blood T cell repertoires in COVID-19. Generated by immunoSEQ multiplex PCR, the TCRdb table keeps only in-frame clones and is missing some. The sample carries under 350,000 clones, around 86% recorded once. Material for sequencing was PBMCs or T cells enriched from blood (not recorded which). The origin of the receptors is a woman in her thirties or forties with acute COVID-19.

The V gene is TRBV7-2, the J gene TRBJ1-2, with a possible D match to TRBD1 (5 bases). The V end lost 1 base, the J end lost 5 bases, and 11 bases lay between the germline ends. Per the germline V gene, CDR1 is SGHTA and CDR2 is FQGNSA. The CDR3 is made up of 14 amino acids. Here the CDR3 reads CASSLGGSDYGYTF. Here the CDR3 DNA reads TGTGCCAGCAGCTTAGGGGGCAGTGATTATGGCTACACCTTC.

The genes are TRBV28 and TRBJ2-1; TRBD1 is a possible D gene (5 bases). Trimming cost V 9 bases and J 6 bases, with 21 bases left between them. Germline CDR1 reads MDHEN; CDR2 reads SYDVKM. The CDR3 runs to 15 residues. The CDR3 sequence is CASQLTTAHFNEQFF. CDR3 nucleotide sequence: TGTGCCAGTCAGCTGACGACAGCCCATTTCAATGAGCAGTTCTTC.

V gene TRBV7-9 combines with J gene TRBJ2-2; 12 nucleotides match TRBD2. Germline V CDR1 and CDR2: SEHNR, FQNEAQ (reference sequence). The trim removed 4 bases at V and 6 bases at J, leaving 9 bases unmatched. The CDR3 sequence is 17 residues long. The CDR3 here is CASSSWTSGIQAGELFF. CDR3 coding DNA: TGTGCCAGCAGCTCGTGGACTAGCGGGATCCAAGCCGGGGAGCTGTTTTTT.

This clone was picked up one time. V is TRBV11-2 and J is TRBJ2-3; perhaps TRBD1 as D (5 bases). The V end was cut by 1 base, the J end by 1 base, with 9 bases between. CDR3 length: 15 amino acids. The germline V gene encodes CDR1 SGHAT and CDR2 FQNNGV. CDR3 in amino acids: CASSLGTTRTDTQYF. The CDR3 nucleotides read TGTGCCAGCAGCTTAGGGACAACTCGCACAGATACGCAGTATTTT.

J is TRBJ2-2 and V is TRBV7-3; 8 bases fit TRBD2. Germline CDR1 and CDR2: SGHTA and FQGTGA. The CDR3 extends over 15 amino acids. Germline trimming cut 5 bases from V and 7 bases from J; bases unmatched to any gene: 9. The CDR3 nucleotides are TGTGCCAGCAGCCCCTCACTAGCGGAGAACGGGGAGCTGTTTTTT. Its protein is CASSPSLAENGELFF.

The V call is TRBV5-4, the J call TRBJ1-1; D perhaps matches TRBD1 (6 bases). The germline V and J ends were trimmed by 4 bases and 3 bases, with 22 bases remaining between them. The CDR3 spans 17 residues. From germline, CDR1 is SGHNT and CDR2 YYREEE (reference sequence). CDR3 DNA: TGTGCCAGCAGCCCGACCTCGGGGGGCGAAGGGTACACTGAAGCTTTCTTT. Translated: CASSPTSGGEGYTEAFF.

The CDR3 is CASSADRGKVNTQYF. CDR3 DNA: TGTGCCAGCAGCGCGGACAGGGGAAAAGTAAATACGCAGTATTTT. The chain links TRBV7-3 to TRBJ2-3; 9 nucleotides agree with TRBD1. The CDR3 covers 15 residues. After removal of 5 bases from V and 7 bases from J, the junction contained 10 bases not matched to a gene. From germline, CDR1 is SGHTA and CDR2 FQGTGA.

This clone was recorded once. The genes are TRBV4-2 and TRBJ2-3, with D perhaps matching TRBD2 (7 bases). The CDR3 extends over 15 amino acids. V dropped 1 base and J dropped 3 bases, with 11 bases sitting between them. Per the germline V gene, CDR1 is LGHNA and CDR2 is YNFKEQ. The CDR3 DNA reads as TGTGCCAGCAGCCAAGCCCGGGGGGCGACAGATACGCAGTATTTT. This sequence encodes CASSQARGATDTQYF.

This chain uses TRBV28 with TRBJ2-7; TRBD1 is a possible D gene (6 bases). V lost 2 bases to trimming and J lost 3 bases, with 20 bases between them. The CDR3 spans 17 residues. The germline V gene has CDR1 MDHEN and CDR2 SYDVKM. CDR3 sequence reads: CASSLVAQDRIRYEQYF. The CDR3 nucleotides read TGTGCCAGCAGTTTAGTAGCCCAGGACAGAATCCGCTACGAGCAGTACTTC. Together with reference TRBV28 and TRBJ2-7, the CDR3 gives the full variable domain: DVKVTQSSRYLVKRTGEKVFLECVQDMDHENMFWYRQDPGLGLRLIYFSYDVKMKEKGDIPEGYSVSREKKERFSLILESASTNQTSMYLCASSLVAQDRIRYEQYFGPGTRLTVT.

In DNA, the CDR3 is TGTGCCAGCAGCTTGTGGGACAGCGACAGCCAAGAGACCCAGTACTTC. Translating it yields CASSLWDSDSQETQYF. This sequence joins TRBV5-5 and TRBJ2-5; 7 bases line up with TRBD1. Germline CDR1 reads SGHKS; CDR2 reads YYEKEE (reference sequence). CDR3 length: 16 residues. V gave up 1 base and J gave up 1 base; unmatched junction bases: 7.

The CDR3 sequence is CASSPPGLIANEQFF. CDR3 nucleotides: TGTGCCAGCTCACCTCCGGGACTAATTGCAAATGAGCAGTTCTTC. This chain connects TRBV18 to TRBJ2-1, with 7 bases fitting TRBD2. Germline V lookup: CDR1 KGHSH, CDR2 LQKENI. J gave up 7 bases and V 3 bases, and 9 bases lay outside the gene matches. CDR3 length: 15 amino acids.

This sequence joins TRBV11-3 and TRBJ2-2, with 12 nucleotides matching TRBD2. Germline CDR1 SGHNT, CDR2 YENEEA. CDR3 size: 16 residues. Losses at the gene ends were 5 bases for V and 6 bases for J; bases not matched to a gene: 7. The CDR3 spells CASSPRLAGVPGELFF. Written as DNA, the CDR3 is TGTGCCAGCAGCCCCAGACTAGCGGGAGTCCCCGGGGAGCTGTTTTTT.

This chain links TRBV29-1 with TRBJ1-5; 8 bases agree with TRBD1. This CDR3 has 13 amino acids. Trimming at V came to 7 bases and at J to 6 bases, leaving 8 bases not matched to a gene. Germline values: CDR1 SQVTM, CDR2 ANQGSEA. The CDR3 spells CSAQGATGQPQHF. The CDR3 DNA sequence: TGCAGCGCGCAGGGGGCTACGGGTCAGCCCCAGCATTTT.

The V call is TRBV5-1, the J call TRBJ2-3; D ambiguous. CDR1 is SGHRS and CDR2 is YFSETQ in the germline V gene. The CDR3 contains 14 residues. V was clipped by 1 base and J by 0 bases, with 6 bases between them. In DNA form, the CDR3 reads TGCGCCAGCAGCTTGTCGGTTAGCACAGATACGCAGTATTTT. It specifies CASSLSVSTDTQYF. Drawing the rest from reference TRBV5-1 and TRBJ2-3, the complete variable domain is KAGVTQTPRYLIKTRGQQVTLSCSPISGHRSVSWYQQTPGQGLQFLFEYFSETQRNKGNFPGRFSGRQFSNSRSEMNVSTLELGDSALYLCASSLSVSTDTQYFGPGTRLTVL.

The chain uses TRBV7-6 and TRBJ1-3; TRBD1 matches 9 bases. This CDR3 is built from 17 residues. With 3 bases clipped from V and 1 base from J, the junction kept 7 bases outside the gene matches. The V gene's germline CDR1 is SGHVS and CDR2 FNYEAQ. CDR3 DNA sequence: TGTGCCAGCAGCTTGGAAACCGGGACAGGGTCTGGAAACACCATATATTTT. Its protein is CASSLETGTGSGNTIYF.

Regarding this clone: In the same sample, other DNA sequences code for this CDR3. The CDR3 protein is CASSLVAGVNTEAFF. The CDR3 bases are TGTGCCAGCAGCTTAGTGGCCGGGGTGAACACTGAAGCTTTCTTT. The rearrangement joins TRBV7-9 to TRBJ1-1; D remains ambiguous. CDR1 is SEHNR and CDR2 is FQNEAQ in the germline V gene (reference sequence). This CDR3 contains 15 residues. V was cut by 1 base and J by 0 bases, with 9 bases left in between.

The rearrangement links TRBV6-5 to TRBJ1-5; maybe TRBD1 (6 bases). The CDR3 extends over 13 amino acids. Germline lookup yields CDR1 MNHEY and CDR2 SVGAGI. The V end was cut by 10 bases, the J end by 2 bases, with 12 bases between. The CDR3 loop is CATRRGGNQPQHF. As DNA, the CDR3 is TGTGCCACCCGCAGGGGTGGCAATCAGCCCCAGCATTTT.

This chain joins TRBV12-3 or TRBV12-4 and TRBJ1-1, with 7 bases identical to TRBD1. This CDR3 contains 13 residues. The junction had 6 bases not matched to a gene; V was cut back by 7 bases and J by 4 bases. The CDR3 region is CASIKGGGTEAFF. The CDR3 DNA follows: TGTGCCAGCATCAAAGGGGGCGGCACTGAAGCTTTCTTT.

This clone was counted once. At the DNA level, this CDR3 is encoded by other sequences in the same sample as well. The V gene is TRBV7-9, the J gene TRBJ1-5; D possibly corresponds to TRBD1 (6 bases). V was pared by 1 base and J by 5 bases, with 9 bases between. CDR3 length: 14 amino acids. Looked up from germline, CDR1 is SEHNR and CDR2 is FQNEAQ (reference sequence). The CDR3 protein is CASSLDREDQPQHF. The DNA of the CDR3 is TGTGCCAGCAGCTTAGACAGGGAAGATCAGCCCCAGCATTTT. Looking up the rest from reference TRBV7-9 and TRBJ1-5 gives the full variable domain: DTGVSQNPRHKITKRGQNVTFRCDPISEHNRLYWYRQTLGQGPEFLTYFQNEAQLEKSRLLSDRFSAERPKGSFSTLEIQRTEQGDSAMYLCASSLDREDQPQHFGDGTRLSIL.

J is TRBJ1-4 and V is TRBV7-8; 11 nucleotides agree with TRBD1. This CDR3 is built from 17 residues. The trim removed 4 bases at V and 4 bases at J, leaving 8 bases unmatched. Germline loops: CDR1 SGHVS, CDR2 FQNEAQ. This chain's CDR3 is CASSSLDRGLGNEKLFF. Here the CDR3 DNA reads TGTGCCAGCAGCTCGCTGGACAGGGGGCTTGGTAATGAAAAACTGTTTTTT.

J is TRBJ2-1 and V is TRBV5-1; 7 positions agree with TRBD1. The CDR3 extends over 18 amino acids. The germline gives CDR1 SGHRS, CDR2 YFSETQ. After removal of 3 bases from V and 2 bases from J, the junction contained 14 bases not matched to a gene. CDR3 bases: TGCGCCAGCAGCTCCAGCCGGACAGGACAAGCGGCCTACAATGAGCAGTTCTTC. Residues: CASSSSRTGQAAYNEQFF.